This T cell receptor (beta chain) was identified during a study of shared clonotypes between healthy human individuals. Using immunoSEQ multiplex PCR, the repertoire was profiled, and TCRdb retains in-frame clones only, with some absent. Found here are about 600,000 clones, more than 95% of them singletons; the top ten hold approximately 0.057%. The germline gives CDR1 MDHEN, CDR2 SYDVKM. The CDR3 covers 13 residues. The junction had 7 bases not matched to a gene; V was cut back by 5 bases and J by 7 bases. Sample: naive CD4+ T cells sorted from blood. Stated subset: CD45RA+ positively selected. The TCR comes from a woman in her 30s in good health. The V call is TRBV28, the J call TRBJ1-2, with 7 bases aligning to TRBD1. DNA of the CDR3: TGTGCCAGCAGTCCCCGACAGGGTGTTGGCTACACCTTC. It specifies CASSPRQGVGYTF.